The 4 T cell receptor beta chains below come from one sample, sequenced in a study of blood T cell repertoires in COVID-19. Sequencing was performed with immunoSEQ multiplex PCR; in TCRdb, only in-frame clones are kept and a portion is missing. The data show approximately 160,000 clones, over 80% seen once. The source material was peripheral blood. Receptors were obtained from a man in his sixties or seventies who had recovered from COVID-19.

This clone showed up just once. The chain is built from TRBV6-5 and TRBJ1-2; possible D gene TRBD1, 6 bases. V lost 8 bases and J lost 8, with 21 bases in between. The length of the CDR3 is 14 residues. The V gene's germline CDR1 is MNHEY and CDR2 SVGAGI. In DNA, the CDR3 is TGTGCCAGCTGGATCCTACAGGGAACTGGCGGCTACACCTTC. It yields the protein CASWILQGTGGYTF.

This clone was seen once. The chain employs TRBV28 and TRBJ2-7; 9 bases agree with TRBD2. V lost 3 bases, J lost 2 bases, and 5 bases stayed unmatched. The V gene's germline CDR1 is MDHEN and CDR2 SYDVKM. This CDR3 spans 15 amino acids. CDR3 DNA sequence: TGTGCCAGCAGTTTCGCGGGAGGGCCTCCCTACGAGCAGTACTTC. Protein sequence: CASSFAGGPPYEQYF.

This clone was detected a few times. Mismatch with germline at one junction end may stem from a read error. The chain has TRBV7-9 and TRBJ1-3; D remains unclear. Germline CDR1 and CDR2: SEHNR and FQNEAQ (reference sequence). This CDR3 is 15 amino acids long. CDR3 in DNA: TGTGCCAGCAGCCCGCAGAGCGGACCTGGAAGCACCATATATTTT. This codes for CASSPQSGPGSTIYF.

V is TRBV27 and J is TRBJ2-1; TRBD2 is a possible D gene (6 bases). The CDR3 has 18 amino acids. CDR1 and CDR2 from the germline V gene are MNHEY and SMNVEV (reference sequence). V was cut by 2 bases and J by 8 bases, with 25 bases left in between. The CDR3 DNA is TGTGCCAGCAGTTTAAAACCCTCCGGGACTGGCCCCGGGTATGAGCAGTTCTTC. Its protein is CASSLKPSGTGPGYEQFF.